This T cell receptor (beta chain) was profiled in a study of blood T cell repertoires in COVID-19. The germline V and J ends were trimmed by 11 bases and 4 bases, with 18 bases remaining between them. Per the germline V gene, CDR1 is MGHDK and CDR2 is SYGVNS. CDR3 length: 14 residues. The protocol was immunoSEQ multiplex PCR, while the TCRdb copy is restricted to in-frame clones and leaves out a portion. The data show approximately 230,000 clones, around 90% seen once. This TCR was sampled from a woman aged 30 to 39 with acute COVID-19. The specimen was PBMCs or T cells enriched from blood (not recorded which). This chain uses TRBV25-1 with TRBJ1-5; the D gene is possibly TRBD1 (6 bases). The CDR3, as DNA: TGTGCCTCCAGTGGCACAGGGACGAATCAGCCCCAGCATTTT. Protein product: CASSGTGTNQPQHF.